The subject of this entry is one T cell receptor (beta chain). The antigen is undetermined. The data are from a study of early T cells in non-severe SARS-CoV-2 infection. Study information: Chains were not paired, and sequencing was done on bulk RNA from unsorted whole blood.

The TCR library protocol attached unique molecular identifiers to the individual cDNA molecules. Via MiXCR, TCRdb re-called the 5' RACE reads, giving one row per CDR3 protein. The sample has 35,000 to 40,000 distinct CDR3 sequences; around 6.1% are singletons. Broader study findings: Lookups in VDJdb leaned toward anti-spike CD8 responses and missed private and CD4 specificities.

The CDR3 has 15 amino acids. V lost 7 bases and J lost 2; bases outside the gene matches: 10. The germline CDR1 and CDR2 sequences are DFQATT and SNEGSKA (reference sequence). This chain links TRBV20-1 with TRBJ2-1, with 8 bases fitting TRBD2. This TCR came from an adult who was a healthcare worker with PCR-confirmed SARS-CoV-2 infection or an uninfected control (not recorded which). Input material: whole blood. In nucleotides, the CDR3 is TGCAGTGGGGCGAGGTCGGGAGGGCCCTACAATGAGCAGTTCTTC. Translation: CSGARSGGPYNEQFF.